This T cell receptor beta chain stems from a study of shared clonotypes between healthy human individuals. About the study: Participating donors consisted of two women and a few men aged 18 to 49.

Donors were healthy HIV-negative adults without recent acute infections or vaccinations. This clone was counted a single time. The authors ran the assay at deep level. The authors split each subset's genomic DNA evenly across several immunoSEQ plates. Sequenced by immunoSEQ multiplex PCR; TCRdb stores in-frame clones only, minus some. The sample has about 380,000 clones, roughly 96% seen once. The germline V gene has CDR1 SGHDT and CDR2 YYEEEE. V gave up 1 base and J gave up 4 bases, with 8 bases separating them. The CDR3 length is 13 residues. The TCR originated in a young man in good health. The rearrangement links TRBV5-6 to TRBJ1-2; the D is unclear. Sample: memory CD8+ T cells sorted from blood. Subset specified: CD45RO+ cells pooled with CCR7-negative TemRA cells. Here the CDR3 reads CASSLYDRYGYTF. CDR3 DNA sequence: TGTGCCAGCAGCTTGTATGATCGCTATGGCTACACCTTC.